This TCR beta chain was recorded in a study of blood T cell repertoires in COVID-19. Across the study: Some COVID-19 samples were acute and others convalescent; all came from the United States, Italy and Spain. PBMCs, B-cell-depleted T cells, or T cells were the source of the cDNA or gDNA that made up the material.

Germline CDR1 and CDR2: SGHRS and YFSETQ. This CDR3 comprises 14 residues. The V gene lost 2 bases and the J gene lost 2 bases, with 10 bases spanning the gap. Measured with immunoSEQ multiplex PCR; TCRdb has only the in-frame clones, and not every one. Among 140,000 to 150,000 clones, around four fifths were seen once, and the ten largest hold about 40%. The sequencing sample was made of peripheral blood. The rearrangement uses TRBV5-1 and TRBJ1-1; perhaps TRBD1 as D (6 bases). The origin of this receptor is a human donor in a cohort sampled during active COVID-19. The CDR3 DNA reads TGCGCCAGCAGCTTTCTGACAGGAAACACTGAAGCTTTCTTT. Protein: CASSFLTGNTEAFF.